This is a list of T cell receptor beta chains from one sample in a study of T cell repertoires in cytomegalovirus infection. TCRdb redid the calling of the reads with MiXCR, one entry per CDR3 protein. The table records tens of thousands of distinct CDR3 sequences, 20% to 25% of them present only once. Their target antigens are unknown. Specimen: PBMCs, sequenced either directly or after in vitro stimulation (not recorded which). The source is a human donor in good health (CMV status not recorded). Some clones in this sample may be carry-over from other donors' samples. CDR3s include the opening cysteine and the closing phenylalanine or tryptophan. Some rows mark clone size as missing; the rest say once, few, many or name a class of expanded clone.

clone_size: many; v_call: TRBV7-2; cdr3_aa: CASSLLRDEQFF
clone_size: many; v_call: TRBV7-8; cdr3_aa: CASSLTGARTEAFF
clone_size: .; v_call: TRBV7-3; cdr3_aa: CATGTMNTGELFF
clone_size: .; v_call: TRBV28; cdr3_aa: CASSQQVPHEQFF
clone_size: few; v_call: TRBV29-1; cdr3_aa: CSVEEVGLAGLDEQFF
clone_size: .; v_call: TRBV2; cdr3_aa: CATPKPASGSYNEQFF
clone_size: .; v_call: TRBV18; cdr3_aa: CASSDSTNYGYTF
clone_size: .; v_call: TRBV12-3/TRBV12-4; cdr3_aa: CASSLGGGFVYNEQFF
clone_size: many; v_call: TRBV7-2; cdr3_aa: CASSLQGAGANVLTF
clone_size: .; v_call: TRBV6-1; cdr3_aa: CASSSWDRSTDTQYF
clone_size: few; v_call: TRBV7-2; cdr3_aa: CASSLVTGYTF
clone_size: .; v_call: TRBV5-1; cdr3_aa: CASSLAGLTGNTYNEQFF
clone_size: many; v_call: TRBV11-2; cdr3_aa: CASRVDRGRFGNTIYF
clone_size: many; v_call: TRBV4-3; cdr3_aa: CASSQLHAPGQGDYGYTF
clone_size: few; v_call: TRBV7-2; cdr3_aa: CASSPSWSQETQYF
clone_size: many; v_call: TRBV19; cdr3_aa: CASSPISGSPFRDTQYF
clone_size: .; v_call: TRBV7-8; cdr3_aa: CASSFSWDSSYEQYF
clone_size: few; v_call: TRBV28; cdr3_aa: CASRSGRGLSSYEQYF
clone_size: .; v_call: TRBV19; cdr3_aa: CASSILGGEQFF
clone_size: .; v_call: TRBV12-3/TRBV12-4; cdr3_aa: CASSLAGGGSNQPQHF
clone_size: .; v_call: TRBV5-6; cdr3_aa: CASSLLFEAFF
clone_size: few; v_call: TRBV18; cdr3_aa: CASSGLWAGAYEQYF
clone_size: .; v_call: TRBV6-2/TRBV6-3; cdr3_aa: CASSYGTGLKKLFF
clone_size: once; v_call: TRBV7-4; cdr3_aa: CASNNLRGTNTGELFF
clone_size: .; v_call: TRBV5-6; cdr3_aa: CASSLLGISEAFF
clone_size: .; v_call: TRBV20-1; cdr3_aa: CSVRTATEAFF
clone_size: .; v_call: TRBV29-1; cdr3_aa: CSAGTGSGANVLTF
clone_size: .; v_call: TRBV27; cdr3_aa: CASSGFYRGSYNEQFF
clone_size: many; v_call: TRBV7-2; cdr3_aa: CASSLIGVHTGELFF
clone_size: once; v_call: TRBV7-2; cdr3_aa: CASSLTSQRGSDTQYF
clone_size: .; v_call: TRBV12-3/TRBV12-4; cdr3_aa: CASRFTPGYGNQPQHF
clone_size: .; v_call: TRBV4-3; cdr3_aa: CASSHGVRGHNEQFF
clone_size: .; v_call: TRBV29-1; cdr3_aa: CSVETGAWETQYF
clone_size: few; v_call: TRBV6-5; cdr3_aa: CASSYGVTSGYEQYF
clone_size: .; v_call: TRBV7-3; cdr3_aa: CASSLTVAGTGEQYF
clone_size: .; v_call: TRBV28; cdr3_aa: CASSLSGGRMNTEAFF
clone_size: many; v_call: TRBV5-1; cdr3_aa: CASSLEGRVDGYTF
clone_size: few; v_call: TRBV7-9; cdr3_aa: CASSWGQYTGELFF
clone_size: .; v_call: TRBV20-1; cdr3_aa: CSARDFRGTSHQETQYF
clone_size: .; v_call: TRBV5-4; cdr3_aa: CASSSELGRYEAFF
clone_size: many; v_call: TRBV12-3/TRBV12-4; cdr3_aa: CASRLPGTGQDTEAFF
clone_size: .; v_call: TRBV6-5; cdr3_aa: CASSVDREGGELFF